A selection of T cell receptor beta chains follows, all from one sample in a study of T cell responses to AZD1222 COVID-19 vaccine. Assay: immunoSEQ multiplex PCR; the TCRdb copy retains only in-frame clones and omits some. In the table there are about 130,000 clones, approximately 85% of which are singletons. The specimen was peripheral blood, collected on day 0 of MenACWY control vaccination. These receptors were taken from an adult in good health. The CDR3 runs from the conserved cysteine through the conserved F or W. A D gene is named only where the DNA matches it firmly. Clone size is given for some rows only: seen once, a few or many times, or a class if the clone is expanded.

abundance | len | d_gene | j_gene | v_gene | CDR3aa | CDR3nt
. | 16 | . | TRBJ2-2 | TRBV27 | CASSLLGGTNTGELFF | TGTGCCAGCAGTTTATTAGGCGGTACGAACACCGGGGAGCTGTTTTTT
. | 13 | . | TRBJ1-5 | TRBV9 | CASSASLNQPQHF | TGTGCCAGCAGCGCCTCCTTAAATCAGCCCCAGCATTTT
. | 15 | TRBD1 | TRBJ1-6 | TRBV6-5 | CASSYVTGGVMALHF | TGTGCCAGCAGTTACGTGACAGGGGGCGTGATGGCCCTCCACTTT
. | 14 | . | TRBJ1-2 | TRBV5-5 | CASSLAMVDYGYTF | TGTGCCAGCAGCTTGGCAATGGTAGACTATGGCTACACCTTC
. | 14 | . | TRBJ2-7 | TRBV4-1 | CASSQMVEGYEQYF | TGCGCCAGCAGCCAAATGGTAGAGGGATACGAGCAGTACTTC
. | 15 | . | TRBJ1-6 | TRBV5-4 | CASSGPGRPPGPLHF | TGTGCCAGCAGCGGCCCCGGCAGGCCACCAGGGCCCCTCCACTTT
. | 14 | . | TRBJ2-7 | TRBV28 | CASSLSGKYYEQYF | TGTGCCAGCAGTTTATCTGGGAAATACTACGAGCAGTACTTC
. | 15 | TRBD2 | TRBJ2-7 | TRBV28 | CASSLRTSESYEQYF | TGTGCCAGCAGTCTCCGGACTAGCGAATCCTACGAGCAGTACTTC
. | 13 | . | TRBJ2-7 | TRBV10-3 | CAISETELYEQYF | TGTGCCATCAGTGAGACAGAGCTCTACGAGCAGTACTTC
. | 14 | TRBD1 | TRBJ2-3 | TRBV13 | CASSPPTGADTQYF | TGTGCCAGCAGCCCGCCGACAGGGGCAGATACGCAGTATTTT
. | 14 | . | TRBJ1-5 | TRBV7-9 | CASSPADPIKPQHF | TGTGCCAGCAGCCCCGCGGACCCGATTAAGCCCCAGCATTTT
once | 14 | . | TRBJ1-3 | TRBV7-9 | CASSLAASGNTIYF | TGTGCCAGCAGCTTAGCGGCAAGTGGAAACACCATATATTTT
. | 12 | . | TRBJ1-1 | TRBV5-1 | CASSKNQGESFF | TGCGCCAGCAGCAAAAACCAGGGCGAATCTTTCTTT
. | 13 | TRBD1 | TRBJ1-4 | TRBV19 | CASKGADREKLFF | TGTGCCAGCAAGGGGGCCGATCGTGAAAAACTGTTTTTT
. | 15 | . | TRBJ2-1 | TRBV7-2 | CASSLDGGSYNEQFF | TGTGCCAGCAGCTTAGATGGCGGTTCCTACAATGAGCAGTTCTTC
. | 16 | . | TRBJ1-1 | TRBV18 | CASSPRQGGPGTEAFF | TGTGCCAGCTCACCTCGCCAGGGTGGACCCGGCACTGAAGCTTTCTTT
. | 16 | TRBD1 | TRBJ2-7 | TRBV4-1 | CASSPQPTGGGYEQYF | TGCGCCAGCAGCCCCCAGCCGACAGGGGGCGGTTACGAGCAGTACTTC
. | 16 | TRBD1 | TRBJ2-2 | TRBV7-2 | CASSSRQGLGTGELFF | TGTGCCAGCAGCTCACGACAGGGGCTTGGCACCGGGGAGCTGTTTTTT
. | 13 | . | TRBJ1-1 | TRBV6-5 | CASSFGHPEEAFF | TGTGCCAGCAGTTTCGGACATCCGGAGGAGGCTTTCTTT
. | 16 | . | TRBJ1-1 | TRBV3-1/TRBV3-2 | CASRGVQGLWLTEAFF | TGTGCCAGCAGAGGGGTACAAGGGCTTTGGTTAACTGAAGCTTTCTTT
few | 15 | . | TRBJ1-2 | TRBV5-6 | CASSLYPATIYGYTF | TGTGCCAGCAGCTTGTACCCGGCAACGATCTATGGCTACACCTTC
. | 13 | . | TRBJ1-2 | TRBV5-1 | CASSLVGMDGYTF | TGCGCCAGCAGCTTGGTTGGGATGGATGGCTACACCTTC
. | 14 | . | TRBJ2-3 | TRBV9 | CASSGTASTDTQYF | TGTGCCAGCAGCGGGACAGCCAGCACAGATACGCAGTATTTT
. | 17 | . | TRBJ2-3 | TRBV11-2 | CASSLGVRRLPTDTQYF | TGTGCCAGCAGTCTCGGAGTCCGGCGGTTACCAACAGATACGCAGTATTTT
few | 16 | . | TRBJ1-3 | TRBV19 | CASLDLGRTHGNTIYF | TGTGCCAGCCTTGATTTGGGACGGACCCATGGAAACACCATATATTTT
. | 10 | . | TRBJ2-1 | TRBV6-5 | CASIDNEQFF | TGTGCCAGCATAGATAATGAGCAGTTCTTC
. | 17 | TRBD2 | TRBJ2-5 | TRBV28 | CASSIRLGGRAAETQYF | TGTGCCAGCAGTATTCGGCTGGGGGGGAGGGCCGCTGAGACCCAGTACTTC
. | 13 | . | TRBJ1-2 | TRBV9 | CASSADLGSGYTF | TGTGCCAGCAGCGCCGACCTAGGCAGTGGCTACACCTTC
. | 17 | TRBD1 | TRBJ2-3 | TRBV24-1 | CATSDVQGAWSRDTQYF | TGTGCCACCAGTGATGTACAGGGGGCATGGTCTAGAGATACGCAGTATTTT
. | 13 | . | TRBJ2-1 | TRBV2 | CARASMGNNEQFF | TGTGCCAGAGCGTCGATGGGGAACAATGAGCAGTTCTTC
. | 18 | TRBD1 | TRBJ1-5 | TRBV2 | CASRPTRTGGLNNQPQHF | TGTGCCAGCAGACCCACGAGGACAGGGGGACTTAATAATCAGCCCCAGCATTTT
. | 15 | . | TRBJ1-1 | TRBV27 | CASSFGALVNTEAFF | TGTGCCAGCAGCTTTGGAGCTCTCGTGAACACTGAAGCTTTCTTT
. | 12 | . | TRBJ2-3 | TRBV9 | CASSVDPDTQYF | TGTGCCAGCAGCGTAGACCCAGATACGCAGTATTTT
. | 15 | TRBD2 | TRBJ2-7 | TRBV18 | CASSPPGTSGVEQYF | TGTGCCAGCTCACCACCCGGGACTAGCGGGGTTGAGCAGTACTTC
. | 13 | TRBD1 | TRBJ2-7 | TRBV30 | CAWNGQGRGEQYF | TGTGCCTGGAACGGACAGGGTCGTGGCGAGCAGTACTTC
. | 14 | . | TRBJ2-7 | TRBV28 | CASSFGQLPYEQYF | TGTGCCAGCAGTTTTGGGCAGCTCCCCTACGAGCAGTACTTC
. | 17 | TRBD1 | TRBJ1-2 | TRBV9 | CASSVALDRGYNYGYTF | TGTGCCAGCAGCGTAGCTCTGGACAGGGGGTATAACTATGGCTACACCTTC
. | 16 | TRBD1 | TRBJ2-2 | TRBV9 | CASSGGQGQNTGELFF | TGTGCCAGCAGCGGAGGACAGGGACAGAACACCGGGGAGCTGTTTTTT
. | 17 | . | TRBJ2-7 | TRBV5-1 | CASSYDPGQPNTYEQYF | TGCGCCAGCAGCTACGACCCGGGACAACCGAATACCTACGAGCAGTACTTC
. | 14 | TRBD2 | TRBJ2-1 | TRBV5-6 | CASSVRAGKGEQFF | TGTGCCAGCAGCGTAAGAGCGGGGAAGGGTGAGCAGTTCTTC
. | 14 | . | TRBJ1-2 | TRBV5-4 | CASWIQGMNYGYTF | TGTGCCAGCTGGATTCAGGGAATGAACTATGGCTACACCTTC
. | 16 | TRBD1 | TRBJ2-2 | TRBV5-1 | CASSPTGGGNTGELFF | TGCGCCAGCAGCCCAACAGGGGGCGGGAACACCGGGGAGCTGTTTTTT
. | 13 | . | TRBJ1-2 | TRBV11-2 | CASSASDSQGYTF | TGTGCCAGCAGCGCAAGCGACAGCCAAGGCTACACCTTC
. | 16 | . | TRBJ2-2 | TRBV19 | CASSVRATFGPGELFF | TGTGCCAGTAGTGTACGGGCCACCTTTGGTCCCGGGGAGCTGTTTTTT
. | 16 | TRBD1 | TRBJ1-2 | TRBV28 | CASRSPGTGNNYGYTF | TGTGCCAGCAGAAGCCCCGGGACAGGGAATAACTATGGCTACACCTTC
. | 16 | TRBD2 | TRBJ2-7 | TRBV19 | CASSSPTSGRHYEQYF | TGTGCCAGTAGTTCCCCGACTAGCGGGAGGCACTACGAGCAGTACTTC
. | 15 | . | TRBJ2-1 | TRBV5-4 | CASSLGQGGWNEQFF | TGTGCCAGCAGCTTAGGCCAGGGTGGTTGGAATGAGCAGTTCTTC
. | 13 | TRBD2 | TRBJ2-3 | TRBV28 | CASRTSGTDTQYF | TGTGCCAGCAGGACTAGCGGCACAGATACGCAGTATTTT
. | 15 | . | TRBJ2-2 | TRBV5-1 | CASYRDARNTGELFF | TGCGCCAGCTACCGGGACGCCAGAAACACCGGGGAGCTGTTTTTT
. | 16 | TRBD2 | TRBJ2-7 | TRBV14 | CASSQRREGFRDEQYF | TGTGCCAGCAGCCAGCGACGGGAGGGCTTTCGGGACGAGCAGTACTTC
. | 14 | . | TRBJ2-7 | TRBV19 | CASSMGHRGYEQYF | TGTGCCAGTAGTATGGGGCACCGGGGATACGAGCAGTACTTC
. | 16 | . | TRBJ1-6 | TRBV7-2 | CASSPRRASYNSPLHF | TGTGCCAGCAGCCCTCGACGGGCCTCCTATAATTCACCCCTCCACTTT
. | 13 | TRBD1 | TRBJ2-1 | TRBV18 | CASSPTGGYEQFF | TGTGCCAGCTCACCGACAGGGGGTTATGAGCAGTTCTTC
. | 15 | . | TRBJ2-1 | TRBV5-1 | CASSLTGQFDNEQFF | TGCGCCAGCAGCCTGACGGGACAATTCGACAATGAGCAGTTCTTC